The T cell receptor (beta chain) under discussion was sequenced for a study of tumor and adjacent non-tumor tissue in lung cancer. In the study overall: The cohort had about twelve adenocarcinoma, a couple of squamous cell and 1 small cell patients. Patients were aged roughly 31 to 76, 9 to 10 men and a handful of women, stage I to III.

TCRbeta libraries were built with three rounds of nested PCR, modified from ARM-PCR. TCRdb analysed the multiplex PCR reads with MiXCR anew, one entry per CDR3 protein. This sample carries roughly 75,000 distinct CDR3 sequences, over 70% of them seen once, and the ten largest clones take about an eighth. Points from the study as a whole: In normal lung, the top 100 clones were significantly more dominant than in tumor.

About this clonotype: Its antigen is not identified.

V was pared by 2 bases and J by 9 bases, with 13 bases between. CDR1 is KGHSH, CDR2 LQKENI, per germline. There are 14 residues in the CDR3. The template was RNA from unsorted bulk tissue. Source material: lung tumor tissue. This chain uses TRBV18 with TRBJ1-4; D call uncertain. This receptor was taken from a woman in her 50s with non-small cell lung cancer. CDR3 nucleotide sequence: TGTGCCAGCTCACCAAGCGACCTGGGTAAAAAACTGTTTTTT. Residues: CASSPSDLGKKLFF. Combining the CDR3 with reference TRBV18 and TRBJ1-4 gives the whole variable domain NAGVMQNPRHLVRRRGQEARLRCSPMKGHSHVYWYRQLPEEGLKFMVYLQKENIIDESGMPKERFSAEFPKEGPSILRIQQVVRGDSAAYFCASSPSDLGKKLFFGSGTQLSVL.